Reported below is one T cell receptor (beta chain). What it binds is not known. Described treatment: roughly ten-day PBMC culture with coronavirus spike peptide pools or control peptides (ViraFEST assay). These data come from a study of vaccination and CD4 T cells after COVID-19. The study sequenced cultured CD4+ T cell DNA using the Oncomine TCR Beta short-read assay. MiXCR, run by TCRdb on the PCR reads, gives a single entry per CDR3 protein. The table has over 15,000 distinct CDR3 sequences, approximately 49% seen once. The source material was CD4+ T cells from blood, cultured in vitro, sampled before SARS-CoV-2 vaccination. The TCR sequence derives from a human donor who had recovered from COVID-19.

The CDR3 reads CASSQNAGNTIYF. DNA for the CDR3: TGTGCCAGCAGCCAAAATGCTGGAAACACCATATATTTT. This chain connects TRBV7-2 to TRBJ1-3; D gene unclear. V was trimmed by 5 bases and J by 2 bases, leaving 7 bases between them. Germline-derived CDR1 and CDR2 are SGHTA and FQGNSA. This CDR3 region has 13 residues.